This entry lists 9 T cell receptor beta chains sequenced from one sample in a study of beta chain features in type 1 diabetes. Points from the study as a whole: TCRB CDR3s were moderately but significantly shorter in Type 1 diabetes patients in all four CD4+ subsets.

Of the isolated RNA, all was reverse transcribed, and so the sequenced material was expressed TCRB transcripts. Generated by immunoSEQ multiplex PCR, the TCRdb table keeps only in-frame clones and is missing some. The sample lists about 710,000 clones; about 14% were seen once. Their recognized antigens are unknown. The sequenced sample was naive CD4+ T cells from blood. The source of these receptors is a man younger than 30 with type 1 diabetes.

The CDR3 is CAWRIGQDYGYTF. DNA for the CDR3: TGTGCCTGGAGGATAGGACAGGACTATGGCTACACCTTC. The V call is TRBV30, the J call TRBJ1-2, with 7 positions matching TRBD1. Germline CDR1 is GTSNPN and CDR2 is SVGIG (reference sequence). Unmatched junction bases numbered 4, after V lost 3 bases and J lost 3 bases. The CDR3 has 13 amino acids.

This chain connects TRBV29-1 to TRBJ1-2; D remains unclear. Germline V gives CDR1 SQVTM, CDR2 ANQGSEA. V lost 3 bases and J lost 13, with 6 bases in between. This CDR3 is built from 8 residues. Written as DNA, the CDR3 is TGCAGCGTTGAGTGGGGCACCTTC. Its translation: CSVEWGTF.

The gene calls are TRBV11-3 and TRBJ2-1; TRBD2 matches 7 bases. Germline V gene lookup returns CDR1 SGHNT and CDR2 YENEEA. This CDR3 contains 13 residues. The ends lost 4 bases at V and 10 bases at J; junction bases unmatched: 7. CDR3 coding DNA: TGTGCCAGCAGCTCGCTGACTAGCTCCGAGCAGTTCTTC. This codes for CASSSLTSSEQFF.

The chain links TRBV25-1 to TRBJ1-6; D is ambiguous. V lost 5 bases, J lost 6 bases, and 11 bases lay in between. Germline-derived CDR1 and CDR2 are MGHDK and SYGVNS. This CDR3 has 14 amino acids. The chain's CDR3 is CASSHRRLNSPLHF. CDR3 nucleotide sequence: TGTGCCAGCAGTCATAGACGGCTTAATTCACCCCTCCACTTT.

This clone was detected a few times. This rearrangement joins TRBV7-2 to TRBJ2-7, with 10 bases matching TRBD1. The V and J ends lost 1 base and 2 bases, in that order; junction bases with no gene match: 2. The CDR3 contains 15 residues. Germline lookup yields CDR1 SGHTA and CDR2 FQGNSA. CDR3 DNA: TGTGCCAGCAGCTTAGGGGACAGGGGAGCCTACGAGCAGTACTTC. Its translation: CASSLGDRGAYEQYF.

This clone was observed a few times. The genes are TRBV30 and TRBJ2-2; 8 positions agree with TRBD1. The ends lost 3 bases at V and 5 bases at J; junction bases unmatched: 8. Germline CDR1 is GTSNPN and CDR2 is SVGIG (reference sequence). The CDR3 length is 15 residues. CDR3 region: CAWSLQGAGTGELFF. CDR3 nucleotide sequence: TGTGCCTGGAGCCTCCAGGGGGCGGGAACCGGGGAGCTGTTTTTT.

This clone appeared a few times. The chain links TRBV9 to TRBJ1-4, with D unclear. Germline V gene data show CDR1 as SGDLS and CDR2 as YYNGEE. Trimming cost V 1 base and J 8 bases, with 21 bases left between them. The CDR3 runs 17 residues. The CDR3 here is CASSVSPTRRSGEKLFF. CDR3 DNA: TGTGCCAGCAGCGTATCCCCCACAAGGCGGTCCGGGGAAAAACTGTTTTTT.

A few counts support this clone. V gene TRBV5-6 combines with J gene TRBJ2-3; possibly TRBD2 for D (7 bases). CDR3 length: 16 residues. Trimming took 1 base from V and 1 from J, leaving 13 bases between them. Germline V gene sequence: CDR1 SGHDT, CDR2 YYEEEE. The CDR3 coding sequence is TGTGCCAGCAGCTTGAGGGCGGGGGCCCGCACAGATACGCAGTATTTT. This codes for CASSLRAGARTDTQYF.

This clone occurred a few times. This sequence joins TRBV6-6 and TRBJ1-1, with D uncertain. The V end lost 8 bases, the J end lost 3 bases, and 4 bases lay between the germline ends. The CDR3 runs to 10 residues. The germline CDR1 and CDR2 sequences are MNHNY and SVGAGI (reference sequence). The CDR3 spells CASRDTEAFF. CDR3 nucleotide sequence: TGTGCCAGCCGAGACACTGAAGCTTTCTTT.